This T cell receptor beta chain came from a study of regulatory dendritic cells for organ transplantation. Study overall: LPS was added to dendritic cell cultures on day 6. Whole-study findings and limits: Naive CD4+ and CD8+ repertoires were highly diverse; memory CD8+ was most oligoclonal. Regulatory dendritic cells appeared to expand memory CD8+ clones less than mature ones.

Comments on this clone: The target antigen is unknown.

CFSE-labeled sorted T cells met regulatory or mature dendritic cells for more than four days. The assay was immunoSEQ multiplex PCR, and TCRdb's table has in-frame clones only and misses some. The sample gives about 11,000 clones, about 81% of which show up once; roughly 2.6% is in the top ten. Trimming at V came to 4 bases and at J to 6 bases, leaving 14 bases not matched to a gene. CDR3 size: 16 residues. Germline-derived CDR1 and CDR2 are SGHKS and YYEKEE (reference sequence). This sequence joins TRBV5-5 and TRBJ2-3; 7 bases are shared with TRBD1. The sequenced material came from memory CD4+ T cells from blood cultured with regulatory dendritic cells. Subset specified: CD45RO+ memory T cells. The source is a human donor in good health. Here the CDR3 reads CASSPRDSQAVDTQYF. The CDR3, as DNA: TGTGCCAGCAGCCCAAGGGACAGCCAAGCCGTGGATACGCAGTATTTT.